This T cell receptor (beta chain) was captured by sequencing in a study of T cell repertoires in cytomegalovirus infection. The overall study: A matching HLA type, together with CMV infection, was signaled by public TCR beta signatures. Study-level findings and limits: The ex vivo response was dominated by HLA-C-restricted CMV-specific TCR beta clonotypes. Cumulated frequencies of public TCR beta families served to identify carriers of CMV plus the relevant HLA.

Notes on this clonotype: The antigen remains unidentified.

The length of the CDR3 is 15 residues. Per the germline V gene, CDR1 is SGHTA and CDR2 is FQGNSA. V lost 0 bases, J lost 5 bases, and 14 bases lay in between. One entry per CDR3 protein, called by TCRdb with MiXCR from the reads. Of around 55,000 distinct CDR3 sequences in the sample, over 15% were seen once. The sequence was obtained from a human donor in good health (CMV status not recorded). Some clones in this sample may be carry-over from other donors' samples. The input for sequencing was CD8+ T cells from cultured PBMCs, taken from culture after CMV antigen stimulation. This chain joins TRBV7-2 and TRBJ2-7; possibly TRBD2 for D (5 bases). The CDR3 DNA sequence: TGTGCCAGCAGCTTAGCTACGGGAAGTTCGGACGAGCAGTACTTC. Translating it yields CASSLATGSSDEQYF.